The clone carrying this TCR beta chain was observed a single time. Its specificity is not known. Additional DNA sequences in this sample encode the identical CDR3. The sample originates from a study of cytomegalovirus exposure and HLA in healthy donors. Study results and limitations: With high specificity and sensitivity, the classifier reportedly diagnosed cytomegalovirus status. There were around 160 TCR beta chains listed as cytomegalovirus-associated.

CDR1 is MNHEY and CDR2 is SMNVEV in the germline V gene (reference sequence). V lost 0 bases to trimming and J lost 7 bases, with 6 bases between them. This CDR3 comprises 12 residues. The data were produced by immunoSEQ multiplex PCR, yet TCRdb's version contains in-frame clones alone and is incomplete. The profile shows around 99,000 clones, 88% of them singletons. Sequencing was carried out using PBMCs. The chain carries TRBV27 and TRBJ1-1; D may be TRBD1 (5 bases). This clonotype originated in a woman aged 18-29 years in good health and CMV-seronegative. The CDR3 reads CASSLSGGEAFF. The CDR3, as DNA: TGTGCCAGCAGTTTATCGGGGGGTGAAGCTTTCTTT.